This entry features one T cell receptor (beta chain) sequence. The sample comes from a study of control samples from healthy donors and cancer patients. The CDR3 loop spans 15 amino acids. CDR1 and CDR2 from the germline V gene are LNHDA and SQIVND (reference sequence). Trimming removed 5 bases from V and 3 bases from J, with 11 bases in between. Some clones are missing from TCRdb's copy, which holds only in-frame ones; the method was immunoSEQ multiplex PCR. The sample records 10,000 to 15,000 clones, over 75% being singletons. Sequencing was done on a sample of formalin-fixed, paraffin-embedded tissue. This rearrangement joins TRBV19 to TRBJ2-6; D not certain. This clonotype was sampled from a male donor with melanoma. The CDR3 sequence is CASSPRTVGANVLTF. The CDR3 DNA reads TGTGCCAGTAGTCCCCGTACAGTTGGGGCCAACGTCCTGACTTTC.